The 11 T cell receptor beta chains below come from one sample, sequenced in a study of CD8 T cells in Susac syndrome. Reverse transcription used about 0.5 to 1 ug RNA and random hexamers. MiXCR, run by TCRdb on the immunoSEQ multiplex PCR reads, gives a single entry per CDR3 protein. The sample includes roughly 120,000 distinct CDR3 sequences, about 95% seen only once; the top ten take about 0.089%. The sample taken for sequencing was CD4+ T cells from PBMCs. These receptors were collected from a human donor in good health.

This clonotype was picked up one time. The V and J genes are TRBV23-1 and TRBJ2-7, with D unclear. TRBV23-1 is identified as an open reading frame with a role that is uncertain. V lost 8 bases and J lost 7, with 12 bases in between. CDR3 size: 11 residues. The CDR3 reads CASCPRSEQYF. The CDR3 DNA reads TGCGCCAGCTGCCCCAGGAGTGAGCAGTACTTC.

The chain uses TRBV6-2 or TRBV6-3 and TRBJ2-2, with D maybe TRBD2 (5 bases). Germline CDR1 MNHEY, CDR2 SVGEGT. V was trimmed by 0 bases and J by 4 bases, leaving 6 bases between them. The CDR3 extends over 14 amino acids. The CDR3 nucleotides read TGTGCCAGCAGTTACTCGGGGAGCACCGGGGAGCTGTTTTTT. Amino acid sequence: CASSYSGSTGELFF.

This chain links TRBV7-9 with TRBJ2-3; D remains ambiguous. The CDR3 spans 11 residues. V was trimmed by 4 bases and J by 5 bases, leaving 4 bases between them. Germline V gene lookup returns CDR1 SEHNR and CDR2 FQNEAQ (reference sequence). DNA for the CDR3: TGTGCCAGCAGCTACCTAGATACGCAGTATTTT. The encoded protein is CASSYLDTQYF.

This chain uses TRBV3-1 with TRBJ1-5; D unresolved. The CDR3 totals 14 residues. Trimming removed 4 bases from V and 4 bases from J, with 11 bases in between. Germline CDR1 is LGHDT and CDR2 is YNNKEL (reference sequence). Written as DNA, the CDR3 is TGTGCCAGCAGCCTCTCCGGATCTAATCAGCCCCAGCATTTT. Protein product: CASSLSGSNQPQHF.

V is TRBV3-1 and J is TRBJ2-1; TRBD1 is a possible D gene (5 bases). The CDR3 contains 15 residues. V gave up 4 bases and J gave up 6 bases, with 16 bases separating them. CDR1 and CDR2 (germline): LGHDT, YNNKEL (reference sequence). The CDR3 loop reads CASSPLVGQANEQFF. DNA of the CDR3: TGTGCCAGCAGCCCATTGGTGGGGCAGGCCAATGAGCAGTTCTTC.

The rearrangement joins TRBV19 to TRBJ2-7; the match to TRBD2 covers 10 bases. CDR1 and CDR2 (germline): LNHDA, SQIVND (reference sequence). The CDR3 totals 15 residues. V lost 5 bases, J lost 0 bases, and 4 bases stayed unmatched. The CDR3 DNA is TGTGCCAGTAGTCCTAGCGGGAGCGACTCCTACGAGCAGTACTTC. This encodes CASSPSGSDSYEQYF.

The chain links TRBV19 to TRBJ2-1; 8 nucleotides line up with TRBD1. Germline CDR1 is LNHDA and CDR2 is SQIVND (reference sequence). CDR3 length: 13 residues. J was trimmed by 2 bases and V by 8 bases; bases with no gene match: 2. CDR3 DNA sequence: TGTGCCAGTGCACAGGGGGCCTACAATGAGCAGTTCTTC. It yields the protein CASAQGAYNEQFF.

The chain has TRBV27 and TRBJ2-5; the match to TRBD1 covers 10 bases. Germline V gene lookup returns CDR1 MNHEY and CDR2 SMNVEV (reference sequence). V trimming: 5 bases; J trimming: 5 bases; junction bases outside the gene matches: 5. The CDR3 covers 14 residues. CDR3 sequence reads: CASSGQGEGETQYF. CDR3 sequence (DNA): TGTGCCAGCAGTGGACAGGGGGAAGGGGAGACCCAGTACTTC.

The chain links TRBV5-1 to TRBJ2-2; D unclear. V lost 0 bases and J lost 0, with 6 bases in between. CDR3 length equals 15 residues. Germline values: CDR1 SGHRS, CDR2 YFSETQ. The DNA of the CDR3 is TGCGCCAGCAGCTTGGACACCTCGAACACCGGGGAGCTGTTTTTT. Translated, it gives CASSLDTSNTGELFF.

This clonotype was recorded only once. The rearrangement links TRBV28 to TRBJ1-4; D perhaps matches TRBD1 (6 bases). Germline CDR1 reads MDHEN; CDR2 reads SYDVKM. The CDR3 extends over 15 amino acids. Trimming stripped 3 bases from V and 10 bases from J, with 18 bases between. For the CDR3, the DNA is TGTGCCAGCAGTTTTACCGGGACATCAAGGGGAAAACTGTTTTTT. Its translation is CASSFTGTSRGKLFF.

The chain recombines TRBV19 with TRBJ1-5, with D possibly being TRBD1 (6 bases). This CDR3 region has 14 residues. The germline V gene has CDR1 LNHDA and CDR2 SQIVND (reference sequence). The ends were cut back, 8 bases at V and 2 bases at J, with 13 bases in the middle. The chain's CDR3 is CASDWDNGNQPQHF. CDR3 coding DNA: TGTGCCAGTGACTGGGACAACGGCAATCAGCCCCAGCATTTT. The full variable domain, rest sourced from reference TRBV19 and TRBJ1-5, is DGGITQSPKYLFRKEGQNVTLSCEQNLNHDAMYWYRQDPGQGLRLIYYSQIVNDFQKGDIAEGYSVSREKKESFPLTVTSAQKNPTAFYLCASDWDNGNQPQHFGDGTRLSIL.